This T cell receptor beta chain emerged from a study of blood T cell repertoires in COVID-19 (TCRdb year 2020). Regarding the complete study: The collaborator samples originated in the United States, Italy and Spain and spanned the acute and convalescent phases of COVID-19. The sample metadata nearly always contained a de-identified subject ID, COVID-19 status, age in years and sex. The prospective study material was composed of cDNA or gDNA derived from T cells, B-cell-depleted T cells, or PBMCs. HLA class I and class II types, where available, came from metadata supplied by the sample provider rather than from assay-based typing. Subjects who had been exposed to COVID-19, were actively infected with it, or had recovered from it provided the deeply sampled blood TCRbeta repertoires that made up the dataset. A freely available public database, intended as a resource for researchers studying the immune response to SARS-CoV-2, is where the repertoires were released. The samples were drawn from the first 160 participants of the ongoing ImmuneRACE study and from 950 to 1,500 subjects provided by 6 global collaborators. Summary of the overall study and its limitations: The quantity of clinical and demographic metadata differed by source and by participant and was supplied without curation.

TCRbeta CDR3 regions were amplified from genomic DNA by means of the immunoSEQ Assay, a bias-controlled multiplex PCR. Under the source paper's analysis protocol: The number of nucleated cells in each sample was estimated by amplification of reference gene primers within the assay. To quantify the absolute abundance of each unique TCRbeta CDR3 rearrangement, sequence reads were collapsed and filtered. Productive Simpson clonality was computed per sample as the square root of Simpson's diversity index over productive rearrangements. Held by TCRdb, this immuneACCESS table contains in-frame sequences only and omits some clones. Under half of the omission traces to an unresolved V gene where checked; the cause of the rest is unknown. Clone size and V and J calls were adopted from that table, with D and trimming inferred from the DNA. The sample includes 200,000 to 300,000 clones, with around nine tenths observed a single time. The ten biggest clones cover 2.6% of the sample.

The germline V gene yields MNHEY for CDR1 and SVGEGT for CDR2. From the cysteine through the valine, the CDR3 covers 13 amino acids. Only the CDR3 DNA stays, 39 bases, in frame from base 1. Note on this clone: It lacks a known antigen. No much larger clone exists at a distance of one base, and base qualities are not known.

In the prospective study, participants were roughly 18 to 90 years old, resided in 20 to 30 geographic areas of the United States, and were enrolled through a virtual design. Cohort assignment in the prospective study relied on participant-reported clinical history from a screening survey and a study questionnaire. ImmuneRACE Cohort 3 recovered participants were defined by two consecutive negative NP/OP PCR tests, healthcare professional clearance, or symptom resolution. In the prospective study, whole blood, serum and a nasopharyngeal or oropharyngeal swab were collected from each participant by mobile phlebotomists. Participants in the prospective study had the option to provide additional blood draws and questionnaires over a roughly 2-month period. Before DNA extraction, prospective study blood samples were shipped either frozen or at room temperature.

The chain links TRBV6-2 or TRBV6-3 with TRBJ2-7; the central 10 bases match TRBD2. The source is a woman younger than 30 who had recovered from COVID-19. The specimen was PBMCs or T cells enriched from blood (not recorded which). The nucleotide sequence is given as TGTGCCAGCAGTTACGGGGCAAGCGGGAGGGCCTGGGTC. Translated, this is CASSYGASGRAWV.